The clone carrying this T cell receptor (beta chain) has a single count. Thawed, overnight-rested PBMC were stained with GMM-loaded CD1B tetramer, viability dye and anti-CD3, then sorted. The CD1B tetramers carried C32 glucose monomycolate purified from Rhodococcus equi. CD14-expressing monocytes were removed from PBMC before cryopreservation and sorting. The sample originates from a study of T cells in tuberculosis. The overall study: Sequenced TCRs come from CD1B-GMM tetramer-binding T cells.

Sequencing of TCR-alpha and TCR-beta chains was unpaired. Sequenced by immunoSEQ multiplex PCR; TCRdb stores in-frame clones only, minus some. The sample holds 60,000 or so clones, 80% to 85% seen once. The CDR3 totals 13 residues. This sequence originates from an adult woman with latent tuberculosis. The chain recombines TRBV21-1 with TRBJ2-5; the table assigns TRBD1, which was not confirmed against the DNA. TRBV21-1 corresponds to a pseudogene. Sample: CD1b-GMM tetramer-negative cells sorted from PBMCs. CDR3 DNA: TGTGCCTGCCCTACGACAGTTCTTGAGACCCAGTACTTC. Translation gives CACPTTVLETQYF.